This T cell receptor beta chain originates from a study of control samples from healthy donors and cancer patients. Sequencing was performed with immunoSEQ multiplex PCR; in TCRdb, only in-frame clones are kept and a portion is missing. Here the sample spans 75,000 to 80,000 clones, around nine tenths being singletons. Germline V gene data show CDR1 as SNHLY and CDR2 as FYNNEI. V was cut by 6 bases and J by 5 bases, with 13 bases left in between. The CDR3 runs 13 residues. The genes are TRBV2 and TRBJ1-1; D ambiguous. The source is a woman aged 45-65 years with colorectal cancer. The sequencing sample was made of PBMCs. CDR3 nucleotides: TGTGCCAGCAGGCGGAGTCAAGGGACTGAAGCTTTCTTT. Its protein product is CASRRSQGTEAFF.